The 22 T cell receptor beta chains given below trace back to one sample, sequenced in a study of CD8 T cells in Susac syndrome. With random hexamers, reverse transcription was performed on about 0.5 to 1 ug of RNA. TCRdb used MiXCR to reprocess the immunoSEQ multiplex PCR reads, holding one entry per CDR3 protein. The sample has approximately 300,000 distinct CDR3 sequences; over 75% are singletons. Sequencing was done on a sample of CD8+ T cells from PBMCs. Receptors were obtained from a human donor with multiple sclerosis.

The rearrangement joins TRBV7-2 to TRBJ2-1, with D unclear. Trimming removed 2 bases from V and 0 bases from J, with 11 bases in between. The CDR3 runs to 16 residues. Germline V gene data show CDR1 as SGHTA and CDR2 as FQGNSA. CDR3 nucleotides: TGTGCCAGCAGCTTACTTATGAGGAGCTCCTACAATGAGCAGTTCTTC. As protein: CASSLLMRSSYNEQFF. Using reference TRBV7-2 and TRBJ2-1 for the parts outside the CDR3, the full variable domain is GAGVSQSPSNKVTEKGKDVELRCDPISGHTALYWYRQSLGQGLEFLIYFQGNSAPDKSGLPSDRFSAERTGGSVSTLTIQRTQQEDSAVYLCASSLLMRSSYNEQFFGPGTRLTVL.

The chain recombines TRBV28 with TRBJ1-5; D uncertain. Trimming cost V 3 bases and J 2 bases, with 11 bases left between them. Germline V gene lookup returns CDR1 MDHEN and CDR2 SYDVKM. The CDR3 extends over 15 amino acids. The CDR3 reads CASSLGNLGNQPQHF. The DNA for the CDR3 is TGTGCCAGCAGTTTGGGGAACCTTGGCAATCAGCCCCAGCATTTT.

This clonotype was found once. The CDR3 here is CSVRVAGGYNEQFF. In DNA form, the CDR3 reads TGCAGCGTCCGGGTAGCGGGGGGTTACAATGAGCAGTTCTTC. The V call is TRBV29-1, the J call TRBJ2-1, with 10 bases lining up with TRBD2. Germline assignment: CDR1 SQVTM and CDR2 ANQGSEA. Germline trimming cut 6 bases from V and 4 bases from J; bases unmatched to any gene: 6. This CDR3 has 14 amino acids.

The chain uses TRBV4-1 and TRBJ2-2; D possibly corresponds to TRBD1 (5 bases). The CDR3 length is 14 residues. The ends were cut back, 3 bases at V and 3 bases at J, with 8 bases in the middle. The germline gives CDR1 MGHRA, CDR2 YSYEKL. Written as DNA, the CDR3 is TGCGCCAGCAGCCACCTAGGGGACACCGGGGAGCTGTTTTTT. Amino acid sequence: CASSHLGDTGELFF.

V and J are TRBV20-1 and TRBJ2-1; TRBD1 is a possible D gene (5 bases). V lost 6 bases, J lost 4 bases, and 7 bases lay in between. The CDR3 has 11 residues. Germline CDR1 is DFQATT and CDR2 is SNEGSKA (reference sequence). The CDR3 DNA is TGCAGTGCGGACACTTACAATGAGCAGTTCTTC. Protein: CSADTYNEQFF.

This chain uses TRBV9 with TRBJ1-1; D is ambiguous. Germline CDR1 SGDLS, CDR2 YYNGEE. The CDR3 contains 15 residues. Trimming stripped 0 bases from V and 6 bases from J, with 15 bases between. CDR3 sequence: CASSVGLEGDAEAFF. The DNA of the CDR3 is TGTGCCAGCAGCGTAGGCTTGGAAGGTGATGCTGAAGCTTTCTTT.

The rearrangement joins TRBV18 to TRBJ2-7; D unresolved. This CDR3 spans 16 amino acids. CDR1 is KGHSH, CDR2 LQKENI, per germline. V was shortened by 3 bases and J by 5 bases, with 20 bases between the two germline ends. CDR3 in amino acids: CASSPSRLGVGNEQYF. CDR3 nucleotides: TGTGCCAGCTCACCCTCGAGATTGGGCGTGGGAAACGAGCAGTACTTC.

This sequence joins TRBV6-2 or TRBV6-3 and TRBJ2-4; D is ambiguous. This CDR3 comprises 13 residues. The V end lost 3 bases, the J end lost 14 bases, and 17 bases lay between the germline ends. The germline CDR1 and CDR2 sequences are MNHEY and SVGEGT. The CDR3 bases are TGTGCCAGCAGTTATGGTTGGGGTAGAGACAAGTACTTC. This encodes CASSYGWGRDKYF.

The J gene is TRBJ2-3, the V gene TRBV27; 7 nucleotides match TRBD1. With V trimmed by 11 bases and J by 4 bases, 12 bases remained unmatched. CDR3 length: 14 residues. Germline CDR1 and CDR2: MNHEY and SMNVEV (reference sequence). The DNA of the CDR3 is TGTGCCGTATCGACAGGGCAGAGGTCAGATACGCAGTATTTT. Encoded protein: CAVSTGQRSDTQYF.

The chain employs TRBV6-4 and TRBJ2-1; 10 bases are shared with TRBD1. This CDR3 is 15 amino acids long. Trimming took 4 bases from V and 7 from J; bases not matched to a gene: 7. CDR1 and CDR2 from the germline V gene are MRHNA and SNTAGT. The CDR3 DNA follows: TGTGCCAGCAGTGCTGGGACAGGGGAGGTGAATGAGCAGTTCTTC. Protein product: CASSAGTGEVNEQFF.

The rearrangement uses TRBV7-3 and TRBJ2-1; D might be TRBD2 (5 bases). Trimming took 5 bases from V and 2 from J, leaving 19 bases between them. CDR3 length: 17 residues. Germline values: CDR1 SGHTA, CDR2 FQGTGA. This chain's CDR3 is CASSTHLRGSAYNEQFF. The CDR3 nucleotides read TGTGCCAGCAGCACCCACCTTCGGGGTAGCGCCTACAATGAGCAGTTCTTC. Together with reference TRBV7-3 and TRBJ2-1, the CDR3 gives the full variable domain: GAGVSQTPSNKVTEKGKYVELRCDPISGHTALYWYRQSLGQGPEFLIYFQGTGAADDSGLPNDRFFAVRPEGSVSTLKIQRTERGDSAVYLCASSTHLRGSAYNEQFFGPGTRLTVL.

This clonotype was observed a few times. V is TRBV3-1 and J is TRBJ2-3, with 9 bases matching TRBD2. The V segment lost 2 bases and the J segment 0 bases; nucleotides outside the gene matches: 0. Germline CDR1 is LGHDT and CDR2 is YNNKEL (reference sequence). CDR3 length: 15 residues. The CDR3 DNA reads as TGTGCCAGCAGCCAAACTAGCGGGAGCACAGATACGCAGTATTTT. Translation gives CASSQTSGSTDTQYF.

The chain carries TRBV6-2 or TRBV6-3 and TRBJ2-7, with D perhaps matching TRBD1 (5 bases). The CDR3 spans 13 residues. CDR1 and CDR2 (germline): MNHEY, SVGEGT. Deletions cut 6 bases from V and 2 bases from J, with 11 bases between. CDR3 bases: TGTGCCAGCAGCCGAGGACATACCTACGAGCAGTACTTC. Its translation is CASSRGHTYEQYF.

The chain links TRBV28 to TRBJ2-1, with no clear D. V was clipped by 6 bases and J by 0 bases, with 12 bases between them. Germline V gene sequence: CDR1 MDHEN, CDR2 SYDVKM. There are 15 residues in the CDR3. The CDR3 DNA is TGTGCCAGCAGACGACTCCAAGGCTCCTACAATGAGCAGTTCTTC. Amino acid sequence: CASRRLQGSYNEQFF.

This clonotype was observed once. V gene TRBV4-2 combines with J gene TRBJ2-2; weak D call: TRBD2 (5 bases). The CDR3 length is 14 residues. The germline V gene has CDR1 LGHNA and CDR2 YNFKEQ. V was clipped by 5 bases and J by 6 bases, with 13 bases between them. The chain's CDR3 is CASSYLLEAGELFF. DNA for the CDR3: TGTGCCAGCAGCTACCTATTGGAGGCCGGGGAGCTGTTTTTT.

The chain uses TRBV6-6 and TRBJ2-1; perhaps TRBD1 as D (6 bases). V was cut by 0 bases and J by 5 bases, with 14 bases left in between. Per germline, CDR1 MNHNY and CDR2 SVGAGI (reference sequence). The CDR3 totals 16 residues. CDR3 bases: TGTGCCAGCAGTTACTCCGACAGGCAAAAGGACAATGAGCAGTTCTTC. Protein sequence: CASSYSDRQKDNEQFF.

The genes are TRBV7-3 and TRBJ2-1; 10 nucleotides line up with TRBD2. V dropped 4 bases and J dropped 4; count of bases not matched to a gene: 7. The CDR3 sequence is 16 residues long. Per the germline V gene, CDR1 is SGHTA and CDR2 is FQGTGA. CDR3 protein: CASSSPGTSEYNEQFF. Written as DNA, the CDR3 is TGTGCCAGCAGCTCTCCCGGGACTAGCGAATACAATGAGCAGTTCTTC.

This clonotype was detected a few times. This chain connects TRBV27 to TRBJ2-7; 7 nucleotides agree with TRBD2. CDR1 is MNHEY, CDR2 SMNVEV, per germline (reference sequence). The CDR3 is 14 amino acids. V was clipped by 6 bases and J by 4 bases; unmatched bases: 9. CDR3 coding DNA: TGTGCCAGCAGCCCCGGTGGGGGGGGATACGAGCAGTACTTC. This gives the protein CASSPGGGGYEQYF.

The chain recombines TRBV15 with TRBJ2-3, with TRBD2 identical over 8 bases. Germline values: CDR1 LNHNV, CDR2 YYDKDF (reference sequence). This CDR3 is built from 17 residues. Losses at the gene ends were 7 bases for V and 5 bases for J; bases not matched to a gene: 17. CDR3 sequence: CATKLTARRGVRDTQYF. The DNA for the CDR3 is TGTGCCACCAAACTAACGGCGAGGCGGGGGGTAAGAGATACGCAGTATTTT.

The rearrangement links TRBV7-2 to TRBJ2-7; D call uncertain. There are 16 residues in the CDR3. Germline V gene data show CDR1 as SGHTA and CDR2 as FQGNSA. Trimming took 5 bases from V and 1 from J, leaving 18 bases between them. In DNA form, the CDR3 reads TGTGCCAGCAGCCCGCCGGAAGGACGAGTATCCTACGAGCAGTACTTC. Protein sequence: CASSPPEGRVSYEQYF.

The chain has TRBV20-1 and TRBJ2-2; D is perhaps TRBD1 (5 bases). Trimming pared 0 bases from V and 5 bases from J, leaving 16 bases between. Germline values: CDR1 DFQATT, CDR2 SNEGSKA (reference sequence). This CDR3 spans 16 amino acids. CDR3 in amino acids: CSARDLGQGGTGELFF. The CDR3, as DNA: TGCAGTGCTAGAGATCTTGGCCAGGGCGGTACCGGGGAGCTGTTTTTT.

Here the CDR3 DNA reads TGTGCCCGAAGACAGGGGACCACCACCGGGGAGCTGTTTTTT. Translated, it gives CARRQGTTTGELFF. The gene calls are TRBV30 and TRBJ2-2, with 8 bases lining up with TRBD1. CDR1 GTSNPN and CDR2 SVGIG come from the germline V gene (reference sequence). The CDR3 is 14 residues long. The J segment lost 4 bases and the V segment lost 8 bases, leaving 9 bases of the junction unmatched. Complete variable domain (other parts from reference TRBV30 and TRBJ2-2): SQTIHQWPATLVQPVGSPLSLECTVEGTSNPNLYWYRQAAGRGLQLLFYSVGIGQISSEVPQNLSASRPQDRQFILSSKKLLLSDSGFYLCARRQGTTTGELFFGEGSRLTVL.